This TCR beta chain was sequenced for a study of CD8 T cells in Susac syndrome. Study-wide points: Susac-specific public clones were found in total CD8+ and CD8+ TEMRA repertoires, numbering approximately 15 and five, respectively.

In regard to this clonotype: As yet, its antigen is unknown.

The germline V gene has CDR1 SQVTM and CDR2 ANQGSEA. V lost 3 bases to trimming and J lost 6 bases, with 8 bases between them. The CDR3 contains 11 residues. Reverse transcription used about 0.45 to 1 ug RNA and random hexamers. TCRdb fed the immunoSEQ multiplex PCR reads into MiXCR, producing one record per CDR3 protein. The sample has approximately 57,000 distinct CDR3 sequences, just under 95% seen once; the top ten hold less than 0.9%. High-throughput TCR beta sequencing covered peripheral CD8+ and CD4+ T cells. TEMRA cells were FACS-enriched, unlike CD8+ and CD4+ T cells, which were negatively isolated.

The sample was CD8+ T cells from PBMCs. The TCR comes from a human donor with Susac syndrome. The rearrangement uses TRBV29-1 and TRBJ2-5; D is perhaps TRBD1 (6 bases). The CDR3 loop is CSVDRDKTQYF. As DNA, the CDR3 is TGCAGCGTTGACAGGGACAAGACCCAGTACTTC.